The rows below give T cell receptor beta chains drawn from one sample of a study of OX40 agonist ivuxolimab in advanced cancers. Libraries were prepared by immunoSEQ multiplex PCR; TCRdb keeps only in-frame clonotypes and omits some of them. The sample holds 90,000 or so clones; around nine tenths are singletons and the top ten take around 0.86%. The material was CD4+ or CD8+ T cells sorted from blood, obtained in a trial of the OX40 agonist ivuxolimab. Every receptor here comes from an adult with an advanced solid tumor such as melanoma, head and neck, liver or kidney cancer. CDR3s include the opening cysteine and the closing phenylalanine or tryptophan. D genes are given only for firm matches. Clone sizes are given selectively: once, few, many, or a class where the clone is expanded.

CDR3 length: 15; J gene: TRBJ2-3; V gene: TRBV7-7; clone size: .; D gene: .; CDR3 DNA: TGTGCTAGCAGCTTAGGGCAGGGGTCAGGAGATACGCAGTATTTT; CDR3 protein: CASSLGQGSGDTQYF
CDR3 length: 13; J gene: TRBJ1-2; V gene: TRBV6-5; clone size: .; D gene: TRBD1; CDR3 DNA: TGTGCCAGCAGTTCCCTGGACAGGGGGGGCTACACCTTC; CDR3 protein: CASSSLDRGGYTF
CDR3 length: 15; J gene: TRBJ2-3; V gene: TRBV5-1; clone size: .; D gene: .; CDR3 DNA: TGCGCCAGCAGCGCGGGACGGACATTCACAGATACGCAGTATTTT; CDR3 protein: CASSAGRTFTDTQYF
CDR3 length: 14; J gene: TRBJ1-4; V gene: TRBV11-2; clone size: .; D gene: .; CDR3 DNA: TGTGCCAGCCGGGTAACCGGCCATAATGAAAAACTGTTTTTT; CDR3 protein: CASRVTGHNEKLFF
CDR3 length: 16; J gene: TRBJ2-7; V gene: TRBV7-2; clone size: .; D gene: TRBD2; CDR3 DNA: TGTGCCAGCAGCTTGCGTCCGGGAGGTAGCTCCTACGAGCAGTACTTC; CDR3 protein: CASSLRPGGSSYEQYF
CDR3 length: 13; J gene: TRBJ2-7; V gene: TRBV29-1; clone size: .; D gene: TRBD2; CDR3 DNA: TGCAGCGCCCTACTAGCGGGAGTTTGGGAGCAGTACTTC; CDR3 protein: CSALLAGVWEQYF
CDR3 length: 14; J gene: TRBJ1-1; V gene: TRBV6-1; clone size: .; D gene: TRBD1; CDR3 DNA: TGTGCCAGCAGCGAGACAGGGGCGGACACTGAAGCTTTCTTT; CDR3 protein: CASSETGADTEAFF
CDR3 length: 19; J gene: TRBJ2-3; V gene: TRBV15; clone size: .; D gene: TRBD2; CDR3 DNA: TGTGCCACCAGCAGAGGAGGGGCTAGCGGGAGGTCGAGCACAGATACGCAGTATTTT; CDR3 protein: CATSRGGASGRSSTDTQYF
CDR3 length: 15; J gene: TRBJ2-1; V gene: TRBV13; clone size: .; D gene: .; CDR3 DNA: TGTGCCAGCGCAGGGGTAGGAGGGAGCTACAATGAGCAGTTCTTC; CDR3 protein: CASAGVGGSYNEQFF
CDR3 length: 13; J gene: TRBJ2-7; V gene: TRBV7-9; clone size: .; D gene: TRBD1; CDR3 DNA: TGTGCCAGCAGCTCGACAGGGGGCTACGAGCAGTACTTC; CDR3 protein: CASSSTGGYEQYF
CDR3 length: 13; J gene: TRBJ2-1; V gene: TRBV11-2; clone size: .; D gene: .; CDR3 DNA: TGTGCCAGCAGCTTAGGACCCAGCAATGAGCAGTTCTTC; CDR3 protein: CASSLGPSNEQFF
CDR3 length: 13; J gene: TRBJ2-7; V gene: TRBV19; clone size: .; D gene: .; CDR3 DNA: TGTGCCAGTAGTATCGTAGTATCCTACGAGCAGTACTTC; CDR3 protein: CASSIVVSYEQYF
CDR3 length: 16; J gene: TRBJ2-7; V gene: TRBV11-1; clone size: few; D gene: .; CDR3 DNA: TGTGCCAGCAGCGATCGCCTCGCGGGCAACCCCTACGAGCAGTACTTC; CDR3 protein: CASSDRLAGNPYEQYF
CDR3 length: 11; J gene: TRBJ2-7; V gene: TRBV11-2; clone size: .; D gene: .; CDR3 DNA: TGTGCCAGCAGCACCCCCTACGAGCAGTACTTC; CDR3 protein: CASSTPYEQYF
CDR3 length: 16; J gene: TRBJ2-1; V gene: TRBV7-7; clone size: .; D gene: TRBD2; CDR3 DNA: TGTGCTAGCAGCTTAGACTTCCCGGGACTAGCGAGTGAGCAGTTCTTC; CDR3 protein: CASSLDFPGLASEQFF
CDR3 length: 14; J gene: TRBJ2-7; V gene: TRBV9; clone size: .; D gene: .; CDR3 DNA: TGTGCCAGCAGCCTAACCCCCACCGACTACGAGCAGTACTTC; CDR3 protein: CASSLTPTDYEQYF
CDR3 length: 18; J gene: TRBJ1-3; V gene: TRBV18; clone size: medium-sized; D gene: TRBD1; CDR3 DNA: TGTGCCAGCTCACCACCTACGGGACAGGCGAACTCTGGAAACACCATATATTTT; CDR3 protein: CASSPPTGQANSGNTIYF
CDR3 length: 16; J gene: TRBJ2-4; V gene: TRBV7-7; clone size: once; D gene: .; CDR3 DNA: TGTGCTAGCAGCAGTAAGGGAGGGGACAGAAAAAACATTCAGTACTTC; CDR3 protein: CASSSKGGDRKNIQYF
CDR3 length: 14; J gene: TRBJ2-3; V gene: TRBV6-5; clone size: .; D gene: TRBD2; CDR3 DNA: TGTGCCAGCATAACTAGCGGGCTCACAGATACGCAGTATTTT; CDR3 protein: CASITSGLTDTQYF
CDR3 length: 16; J gene: TRBJ2-2; V gene: TRBV28; clone size: .; D gene: TRBD2; CDR3 DNA: TGTGCCAGCAGCCCTAGCGGGAGGGCGAACACCGGGGAGCTGTTTTTT; CDR3 protein: CASSPSGRANTGELFF
CDR3 length: 16; J gene: TRBJ1-2; V gene: TRBV2; clone size: .; D gene: .; CDR3 DNA: TGTGCCAGCAGTGAAAATAGGACCCCCAGCAACTATGGCTACACCTTC; CDR3 protein: CASSENRTPSNYGYTF
CDR3 length: 16; J gene: TRBJ2-3; V gene: TRBV5-6; clone size: .; D gene: .; CDR3 DNA: TGTGCCAGCAGCCGGCGGGCCTCCCTCGGCACAGATACGCAGTATTTT; CDR3 protein: CASSRRASLGTDTQYF
CDR3 length: 17; J gene: TRBJ2-1; V gene: TRBV14; clone size: once; D gene: .; CDR3 DNA: TGTGCCAGCAGCCAAGGGATCCGGGACTCACGGGACCCATTTGTTTTCTTC; CDR3 protein: CASSQGIRDSRDPFVFF
CDR3 length: 13; J gene: TRBJ2-1; V gene: TRBV7-2; clone size: .; D gene: .; CDR3 DNA: TGTGCCAGCAGCTTAGACAGGAACAATGAGCAGTTCTTC; CDR3 protein: CASSLDRNNEQFF
CDR3 length: 17; J gene: TRBJ2-3; V gene: TRBV7-3; clone size: .; D gene: TRBD2; CDR3 DNA: TGTGCCAGCAGCCTTAAAGGACTAGCGGGAGGCGCAGATACGCAGTATTTT; CDR3 protein: CASSLKGLAGGADTQYF